This paragraph reports one T cell receptor beta chain. The antigen is undetermined. The repertoire was sequenced with immunoSEQ multiplex PCR; TCRdb's copy has only in-frame clones and lacks some. The sample has about 62,000 clones; 70% to 80% are singletons. The sample originates from a study of OX40 agonist ivuxolimab in advanced cancers. Study-wide context: Patients treated during dose escalation were battling hepatocellular carcinoma, melanoma, renal cell or head and neck cancer.

The germline CDR1 and CDR2 sequences are MGHRA and YSYEKL. Trimming stripped 0 bases from V and 6 bases from J, with 9 bases between. The CDR3 runs to 14 residues. Study observations and caveats: Also present in some nonresponders was a low level of normalized T-cell clonal expansion. In the expanded peripheral T cells, antigen specificity was never determined. The mean number of expanded clones was higher in CD8+ T cells than in CD4+.

V gene TRBV4-1 combines with J gene TRBJ2-1, with D perhaps TRBD2 (5 bases). The specimen comprised CD4+ or CD8+ T cells sorted from blood, sampled in a trial of the OX40 agonist ivuxolimab. The sequence was collected from an adult with an advanced solid tumor such as melanoma, head and neck, liver or kidney cancer. Here the CDR3 reads CASSQEVLGNEQFF. Here the CDR3 DNA reads TGCGCCAGCAGCCAAGAAGTACTAGGCAATGAGCAGTTCTTC.